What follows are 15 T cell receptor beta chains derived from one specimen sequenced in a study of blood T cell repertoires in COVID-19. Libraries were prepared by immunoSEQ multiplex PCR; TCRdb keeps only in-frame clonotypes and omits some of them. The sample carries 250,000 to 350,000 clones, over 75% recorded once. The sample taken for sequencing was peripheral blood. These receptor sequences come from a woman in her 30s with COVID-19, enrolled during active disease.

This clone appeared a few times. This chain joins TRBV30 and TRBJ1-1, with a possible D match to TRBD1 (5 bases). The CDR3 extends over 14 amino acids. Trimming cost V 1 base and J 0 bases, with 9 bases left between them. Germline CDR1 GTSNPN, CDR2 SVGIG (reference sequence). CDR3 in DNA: TGTGCCTGGAGTGAGTCAGGGATGAACACTGAAGCTTTCTTT. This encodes CAWSESGMNTEAFF.

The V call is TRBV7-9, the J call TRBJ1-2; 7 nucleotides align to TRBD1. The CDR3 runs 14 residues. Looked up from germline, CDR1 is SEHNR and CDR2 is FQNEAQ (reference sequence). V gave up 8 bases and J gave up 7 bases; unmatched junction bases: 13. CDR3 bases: TGTGCCAGCGGGACGGACAGGCTCGAGGTTGGCTACACCTTC. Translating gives CASGTDRLEVGYTF.

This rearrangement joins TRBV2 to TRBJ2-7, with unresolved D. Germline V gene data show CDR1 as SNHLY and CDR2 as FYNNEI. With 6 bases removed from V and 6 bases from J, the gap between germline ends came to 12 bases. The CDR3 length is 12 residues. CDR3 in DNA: TGTGCCAGCAGGGCCCTTTCACCCGAGCAGTACTTC. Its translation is CASRALSPEQYF.

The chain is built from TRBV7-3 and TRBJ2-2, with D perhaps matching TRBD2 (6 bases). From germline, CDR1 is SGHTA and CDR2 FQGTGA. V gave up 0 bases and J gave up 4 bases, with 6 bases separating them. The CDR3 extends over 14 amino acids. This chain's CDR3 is CASSLTGGTGELFF. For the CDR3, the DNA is TGTGCCAGCAGCTTAACGGGGGGCACCGGGGAGCTGTTTTTT.

CDR3 sequence: CSVARGLNTEAFF. The CDR3 bases are TGCAGCGTCGCGAGGGGGCTGAACACTGAAGCTTTCTTT. The V and J genes are TRBV29-1 and TRBJ1-1; 7 positions agree with TRBD1. Germline V gives CDR1 SQVTM, CDR2 ANQGSEA. J lost 0 bases, V lost 6 bases, and 4 bases had no gene match. The CDR3 is 13 amino acids.

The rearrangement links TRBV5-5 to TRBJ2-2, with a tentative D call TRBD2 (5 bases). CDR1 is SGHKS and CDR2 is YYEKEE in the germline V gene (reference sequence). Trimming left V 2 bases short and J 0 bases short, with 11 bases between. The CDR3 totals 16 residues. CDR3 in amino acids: CASSLSSGTNTGELFF. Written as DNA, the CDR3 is TGTGCCAGCAGCTTATCCTCCGGGACGAACACCGGGGAGCTGTTTTTT.

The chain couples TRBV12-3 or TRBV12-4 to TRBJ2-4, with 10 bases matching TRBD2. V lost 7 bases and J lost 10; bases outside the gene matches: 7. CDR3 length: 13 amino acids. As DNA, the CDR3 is TGTGCCAGCACCCCCGGACTAGCGGCGATTCAGTACTTC. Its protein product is CASTPGLAAIQYF.

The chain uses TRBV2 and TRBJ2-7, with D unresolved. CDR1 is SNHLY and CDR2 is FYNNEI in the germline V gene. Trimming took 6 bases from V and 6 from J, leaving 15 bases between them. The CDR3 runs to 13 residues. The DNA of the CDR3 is TGTGCCAGCAGCCCCCGCGAGTACGGCGAGCAGTACTTC. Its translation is CASSPREYGEQYF.

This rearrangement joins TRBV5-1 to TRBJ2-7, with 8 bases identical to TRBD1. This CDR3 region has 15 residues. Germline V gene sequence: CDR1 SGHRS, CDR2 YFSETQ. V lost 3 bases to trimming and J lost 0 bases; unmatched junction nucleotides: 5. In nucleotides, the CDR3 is TGCGCCAGCAGCTCGCGACAGGGGAGCTCCTACGAGCAGTACTTC. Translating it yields CASSSRQGSSYEQYF.

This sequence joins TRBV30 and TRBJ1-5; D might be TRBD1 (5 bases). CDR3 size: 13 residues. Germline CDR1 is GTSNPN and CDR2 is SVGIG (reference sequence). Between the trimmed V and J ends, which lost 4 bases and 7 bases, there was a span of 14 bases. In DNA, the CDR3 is TGTGCCTGGATCCGGGGGAGCCGGCAGCCCCAGCATTTT. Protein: CAWIRGSRQPQHF.

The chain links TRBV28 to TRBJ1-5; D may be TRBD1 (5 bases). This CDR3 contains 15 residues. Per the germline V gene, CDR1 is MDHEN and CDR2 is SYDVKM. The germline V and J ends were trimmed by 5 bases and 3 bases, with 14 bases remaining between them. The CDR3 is CASSRWAGNNQPQHF. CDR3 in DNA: TGTGCCAGCAGTAGGTGGGCAGGGAACAATCAGCCCCAGCATTTT.

In nucleotides, the CDR3 is TGTGCCAGCAGTTACAGGGATCTGTACAATGAGCAGTTCTTC. Its translation is CASSYRDLYNEQFF. The rearrangement joins TRBV27 to TRBJ2-1, with D possibly matching TRBD1 (6 bases). Germline CDR1 MNHEY, CDR2 SMNVEV (reference sequence). This CDR3 spans 14 amino acids. The V and J ends lost 4 bases and 4 bases respectively, with 11 bases between them.

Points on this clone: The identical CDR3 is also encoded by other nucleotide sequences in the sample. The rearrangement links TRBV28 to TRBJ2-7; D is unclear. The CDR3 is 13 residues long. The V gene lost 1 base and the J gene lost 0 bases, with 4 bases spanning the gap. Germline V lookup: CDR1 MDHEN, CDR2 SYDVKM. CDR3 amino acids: CASSLSLSYEQYF. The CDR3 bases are TGTGCCAGCAGTTTATCACTCTCCTACGAGCAGTACTTC.

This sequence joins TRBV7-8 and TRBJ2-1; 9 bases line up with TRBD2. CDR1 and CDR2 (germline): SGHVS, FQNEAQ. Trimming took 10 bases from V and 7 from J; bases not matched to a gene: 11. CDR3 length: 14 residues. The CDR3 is CATRVSGSGNEQFF. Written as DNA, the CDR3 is TGTGCCACGAGAGTTAGCGGGAGTGGAAATGAGCAGTTCTTC.

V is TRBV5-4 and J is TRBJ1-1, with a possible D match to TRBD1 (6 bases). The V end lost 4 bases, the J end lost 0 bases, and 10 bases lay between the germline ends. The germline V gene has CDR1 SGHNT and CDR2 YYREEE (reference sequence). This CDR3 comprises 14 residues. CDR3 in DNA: TGTGCCAGCAGCCGTGGGACAATGAACACTGAAGCTTTCTTT. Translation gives CASSRGTMNTEAFF.